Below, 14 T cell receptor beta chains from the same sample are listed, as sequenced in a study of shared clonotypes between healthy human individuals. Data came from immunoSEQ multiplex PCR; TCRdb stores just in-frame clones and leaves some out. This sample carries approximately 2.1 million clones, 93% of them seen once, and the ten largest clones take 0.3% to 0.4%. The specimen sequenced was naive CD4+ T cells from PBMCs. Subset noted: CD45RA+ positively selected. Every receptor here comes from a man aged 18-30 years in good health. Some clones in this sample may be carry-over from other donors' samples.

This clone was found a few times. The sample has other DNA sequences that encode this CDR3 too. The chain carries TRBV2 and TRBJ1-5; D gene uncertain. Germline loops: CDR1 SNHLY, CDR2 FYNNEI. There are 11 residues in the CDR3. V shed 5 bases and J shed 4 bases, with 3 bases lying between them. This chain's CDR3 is CASSLNQPQHF. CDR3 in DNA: TGTGCCAGCAGTCTAAATCAGCCCCAGCATTTT.

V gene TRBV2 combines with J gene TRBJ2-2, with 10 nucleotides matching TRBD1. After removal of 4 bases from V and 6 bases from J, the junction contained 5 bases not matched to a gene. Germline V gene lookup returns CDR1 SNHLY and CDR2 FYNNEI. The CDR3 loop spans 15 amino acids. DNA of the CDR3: TGTGCCAGCAGTGTGGCCGGGACAGGGGCCGGGGAGCTGTTTTTT. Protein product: CASSVAGTGAGELFF.

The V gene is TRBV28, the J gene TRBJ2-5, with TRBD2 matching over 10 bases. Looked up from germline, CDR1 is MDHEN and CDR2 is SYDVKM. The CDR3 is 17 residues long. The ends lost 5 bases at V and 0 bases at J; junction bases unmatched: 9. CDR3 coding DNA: TGTGCCAGCAGTGAAACCCAGACTAGCGGGTACCAAGAGACCCAGTACTTC. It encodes CASSETQTSGYQETQYF.

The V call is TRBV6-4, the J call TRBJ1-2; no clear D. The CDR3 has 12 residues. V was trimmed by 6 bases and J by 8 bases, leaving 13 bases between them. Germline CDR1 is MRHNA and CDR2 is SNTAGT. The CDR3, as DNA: TGTGCCAGCAGGCTTCCGGGAAAGGGCTACACCTTC. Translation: CASRLPGKGYTF.

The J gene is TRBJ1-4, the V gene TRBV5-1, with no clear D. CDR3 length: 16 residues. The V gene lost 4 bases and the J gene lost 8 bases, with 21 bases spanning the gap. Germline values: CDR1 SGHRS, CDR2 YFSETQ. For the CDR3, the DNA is TGCGCCAGCAGCCAACAACCGGGTTTTCAGGCAGAAAAACTGTTTTTT. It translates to CASSQQPGFQAEKLFF.

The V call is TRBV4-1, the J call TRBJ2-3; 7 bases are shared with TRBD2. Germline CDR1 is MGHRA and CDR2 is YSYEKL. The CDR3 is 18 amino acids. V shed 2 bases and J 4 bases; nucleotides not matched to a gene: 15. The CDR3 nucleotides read TGCGCCAGCAGCCAAATCAAGTTTTTAACTAGCGCATCAGATACGCAGTATTTT. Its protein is CASSQIKFLTSASDTQYF.

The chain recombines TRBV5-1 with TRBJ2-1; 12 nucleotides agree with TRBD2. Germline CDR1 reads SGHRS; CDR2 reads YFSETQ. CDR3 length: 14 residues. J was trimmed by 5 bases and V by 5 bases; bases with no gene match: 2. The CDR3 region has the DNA TGCGCCAGCAGAGGACTAGCGGGAAACAATGAGCAGTTCTTC. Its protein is CASRGLAGNNEQFF.

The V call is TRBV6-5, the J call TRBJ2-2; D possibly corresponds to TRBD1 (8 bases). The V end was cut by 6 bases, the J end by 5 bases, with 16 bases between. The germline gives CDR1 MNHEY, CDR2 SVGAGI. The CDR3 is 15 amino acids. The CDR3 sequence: CASSQRDRITGELFF. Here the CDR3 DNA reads TGTGCCAGCAGCCAGCGGGACAGGATTACCGGGGAGCTGTTTTTT.

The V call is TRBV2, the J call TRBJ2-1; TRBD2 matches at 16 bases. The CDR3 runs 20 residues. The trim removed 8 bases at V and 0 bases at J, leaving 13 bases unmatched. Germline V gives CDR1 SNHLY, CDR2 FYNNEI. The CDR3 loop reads CASRKPGGLAGGSSYNEQFF. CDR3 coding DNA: TGTGCCAGCCGAAAACCTGGGGGACTAGCGGGAGGGAGCTCCTACAATGAGCAGTTCTTC.

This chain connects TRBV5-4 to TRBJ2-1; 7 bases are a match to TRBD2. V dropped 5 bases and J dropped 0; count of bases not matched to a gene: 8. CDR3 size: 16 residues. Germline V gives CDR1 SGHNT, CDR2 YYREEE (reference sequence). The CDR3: CASRNLLASSYNEQFF. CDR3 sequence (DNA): TGTGCCAGCAGAAATTTACTAGCGAGCTCCTACAATGAGCAGTTCTTC.

The CDR3 DNA is TGTGCCAGCAGCCCACTAGCGAACACCGGGGAGCTGTTTTTT. Amino acids: CASSPLANTGELFF. The chain uses TRBV7-9 and TRBJ2-2; tentatively, D is TRBD2 (5 bases). Per the germline V gene, CDR1 is SEHNR and CDR2 is FQNEAQ (reference sequence). Trimming took 5 bases from V and 0 from J, leaving 7 bases between them. This CDR3 contains 14 residues.

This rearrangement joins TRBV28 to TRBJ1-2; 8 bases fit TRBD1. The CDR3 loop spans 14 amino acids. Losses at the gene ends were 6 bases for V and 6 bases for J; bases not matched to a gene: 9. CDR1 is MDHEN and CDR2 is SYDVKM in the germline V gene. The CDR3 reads CASSLQGASDGYTF. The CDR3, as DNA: TGTGCCAGCAGCCTTCAGGGGGCGTCAGATGGCTACACCTTC.

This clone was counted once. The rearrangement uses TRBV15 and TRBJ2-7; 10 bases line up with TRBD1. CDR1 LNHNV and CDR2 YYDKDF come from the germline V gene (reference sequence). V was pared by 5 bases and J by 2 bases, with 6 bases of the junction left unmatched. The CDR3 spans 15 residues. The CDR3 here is CATSVAGTGAYEQYF. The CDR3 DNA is TGTGCCACCAGCGTTGCCGGGACAGGGGCCTACGAGCAGTACTTC.

The CDR3 loop is CASVTAGYGNTIYF. The CDR3 DNA is TGTGCCAGCGTGACGGCAGGGTATGGAAACACCATATATTTT. V is TRBV7-9 and J is TRBJ1-3; D might be TRBD1 (5 bases). The CDR3 extends over 14 amino acids. The V gene lost 8 bases and the J gene lost 3 bases, with 14 bases spanning the gap. CDR1 and CDR2 (germline): SEHNR, FQNEAQ (reference sequence).